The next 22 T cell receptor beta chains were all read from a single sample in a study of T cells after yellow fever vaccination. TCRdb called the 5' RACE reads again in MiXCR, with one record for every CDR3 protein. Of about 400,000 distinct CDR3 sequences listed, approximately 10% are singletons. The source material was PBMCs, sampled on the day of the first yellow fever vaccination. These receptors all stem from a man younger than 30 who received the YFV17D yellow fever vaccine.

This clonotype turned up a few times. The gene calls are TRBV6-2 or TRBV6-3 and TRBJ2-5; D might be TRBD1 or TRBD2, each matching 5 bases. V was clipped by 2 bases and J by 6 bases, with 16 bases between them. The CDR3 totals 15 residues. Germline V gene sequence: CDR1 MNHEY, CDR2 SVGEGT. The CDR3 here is CASSYGGRLRKTQYF. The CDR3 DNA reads TGTGCCAGCAGTTACGGGGGAAGACTTAGGAAGACCCAGTACTTC.

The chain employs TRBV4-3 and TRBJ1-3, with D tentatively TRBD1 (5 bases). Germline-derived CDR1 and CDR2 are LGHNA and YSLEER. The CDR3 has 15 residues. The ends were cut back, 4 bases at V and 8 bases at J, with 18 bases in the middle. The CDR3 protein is CASSRGRDPRDTIYF. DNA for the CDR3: TGCGCCAGCAGCCGCGGCCGGGACCCAAGGGACACCATATATTTT.

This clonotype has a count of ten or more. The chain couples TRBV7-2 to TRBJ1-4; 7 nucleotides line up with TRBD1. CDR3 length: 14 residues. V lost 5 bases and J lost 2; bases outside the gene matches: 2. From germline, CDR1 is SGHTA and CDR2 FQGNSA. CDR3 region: CASSLGQTNEKLFF. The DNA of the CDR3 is TGTGCCAGCAGCCTGGGACAGACTAATGAAAAACTGTTTTTT.

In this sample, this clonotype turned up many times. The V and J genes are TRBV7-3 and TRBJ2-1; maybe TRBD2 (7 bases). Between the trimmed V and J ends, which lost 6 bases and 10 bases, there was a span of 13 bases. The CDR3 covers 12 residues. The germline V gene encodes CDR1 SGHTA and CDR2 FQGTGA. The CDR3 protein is CASSPQGGEQFF. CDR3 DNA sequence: TGTGCCAGCAGTCCACAGGGAGGGGAGCAGTTCTTC.

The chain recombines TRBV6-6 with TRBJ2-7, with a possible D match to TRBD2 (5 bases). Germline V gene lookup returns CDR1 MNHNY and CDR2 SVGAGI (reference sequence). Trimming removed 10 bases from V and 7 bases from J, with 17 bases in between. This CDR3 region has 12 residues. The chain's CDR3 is CATMAGLGEQYF. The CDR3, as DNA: TGTGCCACCATGGCGGGTCTGGGGGAGCAGTACTTC.

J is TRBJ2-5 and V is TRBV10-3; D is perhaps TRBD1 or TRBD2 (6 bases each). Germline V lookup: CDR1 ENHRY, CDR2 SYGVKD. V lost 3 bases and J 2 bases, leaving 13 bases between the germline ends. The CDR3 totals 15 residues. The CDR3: CAISDKGGRQETQYF. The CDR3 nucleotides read TGTGCCATCAGTGACAAAGGGGGGAGACAAGAGACCCAGTACTTC.

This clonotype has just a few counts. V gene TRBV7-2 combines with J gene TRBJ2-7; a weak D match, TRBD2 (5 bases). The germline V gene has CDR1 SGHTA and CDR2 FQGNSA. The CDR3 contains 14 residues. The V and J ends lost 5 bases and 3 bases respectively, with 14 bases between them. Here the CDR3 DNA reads TGTGCCAGCAGCCCCGGCGGGTCGATCTACGAGCAGTACGTC. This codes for CASSPGGSIYEQYV.

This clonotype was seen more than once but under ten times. The CDR3 loop is CASSADRGPVDTQYF. CDR3 sequence (DNA): TGTGCCAGCAGCGCGGACAGGGGGCCAGTAGATACGCAGTATTTT. The rearrangement uses TRBV12-3 or TRBV12-4 and TRBJ2-3, with 11 bases that match TRBD1. V trimming: 6 bases; J trimming: 5 bases; junction bases outside the gene matches: 7. The CDR3 has 15 amino acids.

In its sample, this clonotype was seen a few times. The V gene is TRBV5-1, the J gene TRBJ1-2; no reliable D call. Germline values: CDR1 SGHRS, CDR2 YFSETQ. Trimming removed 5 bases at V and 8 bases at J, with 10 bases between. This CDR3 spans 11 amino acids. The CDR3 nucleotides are TGCGCCAGCAGGGTCGGGCGCGGCTACACCTTC. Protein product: CASRVGRGYTF. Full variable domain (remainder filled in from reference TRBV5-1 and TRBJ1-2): KAGVTQTPRYLIKTRGQQVTLSCSPISGHRSVSWYQQTPGQGLQFLFEYFSETQRNKGNFPGRFSGRQFSNSRSEMNVSTLELGDSALYLCASRVGRGYTFGSGTRLTVV.

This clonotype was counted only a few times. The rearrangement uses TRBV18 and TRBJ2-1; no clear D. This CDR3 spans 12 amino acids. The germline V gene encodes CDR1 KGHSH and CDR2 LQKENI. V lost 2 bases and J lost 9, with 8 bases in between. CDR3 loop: CASSPGLSEQFF. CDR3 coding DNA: TGTGCCAGCTCACCAGGGCTCTCTGAGCAGTTCTTC.

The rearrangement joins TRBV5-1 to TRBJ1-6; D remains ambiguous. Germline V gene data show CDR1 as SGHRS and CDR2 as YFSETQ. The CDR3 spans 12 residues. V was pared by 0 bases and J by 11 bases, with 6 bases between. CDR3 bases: TGCGCCAGCAGCTTGGGTAACCCACCCCTCCACTTT. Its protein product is CASSLGNPPLHF.

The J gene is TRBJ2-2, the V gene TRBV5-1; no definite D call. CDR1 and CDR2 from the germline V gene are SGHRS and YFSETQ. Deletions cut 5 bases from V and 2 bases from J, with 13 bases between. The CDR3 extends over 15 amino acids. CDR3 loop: CASSEGYSNTGELFF. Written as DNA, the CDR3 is TGCGCCAGCAGTGAAGGGTACAGCAACACCGGGGAGCTGTTTTTT. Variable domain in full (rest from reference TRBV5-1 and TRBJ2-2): KAGVTQTPRYLIKTRGQQVTLSCSPISGHRSVSWYQQTPGQGLQFLFEYFSETQRNKGNFPGRFSGRQFSNSRSEMNVSTLELGDSALYLCASSEGYSNTGELFFGEGSRLTVL.

The CDR3 protein is CASSPSTAFNEKLFF. The CDR3 DNA sequence: TGTGCCAGCTCACCCTCGACAGCCTTTAATGAAAAACTGTTTTTT. V is TRBV18 and J is TRBJ1-4, with D possibly TRBD1 on 5 matching bases. The germline V and J ends were trimmed by 3 bases and 4 bases, with 12 bases remaining between them. The CDR3 is 15 amino acids. Germline V lookup: CDR1 KGHSH, CDR2 LQKENI.

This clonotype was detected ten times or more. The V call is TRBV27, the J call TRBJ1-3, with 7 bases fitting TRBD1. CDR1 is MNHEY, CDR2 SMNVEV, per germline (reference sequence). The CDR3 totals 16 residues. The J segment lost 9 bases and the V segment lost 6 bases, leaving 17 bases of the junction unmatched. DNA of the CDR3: TGTGCCAGCAGCCCAAAACCGGCAGGGGGGCAGGGCACCATATATTTT. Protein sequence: CASSPKPAGGQGTIYF.

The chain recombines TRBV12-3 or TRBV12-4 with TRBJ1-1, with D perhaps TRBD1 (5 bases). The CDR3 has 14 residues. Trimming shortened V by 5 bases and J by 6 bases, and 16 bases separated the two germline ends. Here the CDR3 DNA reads TGTGCCAGCAGTCGACGGGGAGGGGACTCTGAAGCTTTCTTT. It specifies CASSRRGGDSEAFF.

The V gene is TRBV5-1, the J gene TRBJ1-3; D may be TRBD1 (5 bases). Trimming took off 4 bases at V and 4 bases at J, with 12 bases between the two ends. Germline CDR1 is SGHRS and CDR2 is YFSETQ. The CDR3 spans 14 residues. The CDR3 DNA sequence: TGCGCCAGCAGCCCGGGGGAAGGCGGAAACACCATATATTTT. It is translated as CASSPGEGGNTIYF.

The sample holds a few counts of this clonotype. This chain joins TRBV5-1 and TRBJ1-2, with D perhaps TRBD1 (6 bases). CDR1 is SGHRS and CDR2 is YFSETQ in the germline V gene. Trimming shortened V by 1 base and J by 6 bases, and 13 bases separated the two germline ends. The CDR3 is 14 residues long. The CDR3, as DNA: TGCGCCAGCAGCTTGTACAATAGACAGGATGGCTACACCTTC. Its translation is CASSLYNRQDGYTF.

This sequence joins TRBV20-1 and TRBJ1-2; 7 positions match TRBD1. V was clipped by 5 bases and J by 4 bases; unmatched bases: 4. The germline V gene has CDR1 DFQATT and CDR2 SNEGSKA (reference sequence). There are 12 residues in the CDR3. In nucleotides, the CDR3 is TGCAGTGCTCCCCGACAGGGCTATGGCTACACCTTC. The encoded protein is CSAPRQGYGYTF.

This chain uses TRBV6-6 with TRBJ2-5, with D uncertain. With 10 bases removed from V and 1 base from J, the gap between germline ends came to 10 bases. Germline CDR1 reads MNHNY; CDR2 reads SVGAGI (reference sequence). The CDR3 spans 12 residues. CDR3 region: CATFLGQETQYF. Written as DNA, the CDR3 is TGTGCCACCTTCCTAGGCCAAGAGACCCAGTACTTC.

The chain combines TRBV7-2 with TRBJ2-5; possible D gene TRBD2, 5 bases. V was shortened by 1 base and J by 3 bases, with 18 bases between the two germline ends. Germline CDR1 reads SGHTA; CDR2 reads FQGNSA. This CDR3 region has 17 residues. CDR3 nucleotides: TGTGCCAGCAGCTTAGTTTTGGGAGCAGTAATTAAAGAGACCCAGTACTTC. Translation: CASSLVLGAVIKETQYF.

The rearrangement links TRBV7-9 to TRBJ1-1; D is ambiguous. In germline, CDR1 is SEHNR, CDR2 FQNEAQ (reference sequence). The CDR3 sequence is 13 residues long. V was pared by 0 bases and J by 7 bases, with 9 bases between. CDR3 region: CASSLAGYFEAFF. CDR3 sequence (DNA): TGTGCCAGCAGCTTAGCAGGGTATTTTGAAGCTTTCTTT. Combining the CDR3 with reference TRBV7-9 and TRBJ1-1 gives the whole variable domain DTGVSQNPRHKITKRGQNVTFRCDPISEHNRLYWYRQTLGQGPEFLTYFQNEAQLEKSRLLSDRFSAERPKGSFSTLEIQRTEQGDSAMYLCASSLAGYFEAFFGQGTRLTVV.

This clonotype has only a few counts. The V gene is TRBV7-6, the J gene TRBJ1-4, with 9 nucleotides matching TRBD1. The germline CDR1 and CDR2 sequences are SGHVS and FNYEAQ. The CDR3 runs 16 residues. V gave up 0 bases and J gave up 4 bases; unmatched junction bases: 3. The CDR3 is CASSLAGTGLNEKLFF. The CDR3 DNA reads TGTGCCAGCAGCTTAGCCGGGACAGGGCTTAATGAAAAACTGTTTTTT.